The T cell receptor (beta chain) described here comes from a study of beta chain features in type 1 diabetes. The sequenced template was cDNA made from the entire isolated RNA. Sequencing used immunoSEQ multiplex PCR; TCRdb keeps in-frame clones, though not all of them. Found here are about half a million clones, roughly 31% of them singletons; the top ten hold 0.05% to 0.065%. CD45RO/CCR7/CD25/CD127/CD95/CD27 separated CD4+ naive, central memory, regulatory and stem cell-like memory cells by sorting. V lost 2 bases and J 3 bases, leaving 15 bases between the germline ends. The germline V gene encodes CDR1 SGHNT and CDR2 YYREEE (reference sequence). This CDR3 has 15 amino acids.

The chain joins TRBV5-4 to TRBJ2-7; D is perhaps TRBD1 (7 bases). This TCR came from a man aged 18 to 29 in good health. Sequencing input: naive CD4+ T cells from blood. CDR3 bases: TGTGCCAGCAGCTTAGGGTTGCAGGGGGGCTACGAGCAGTACTTC. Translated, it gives CASSLGLQGGYEQYF.